The present T cell receptor beta chain was sequenced within a study of T cells in localized non-small cell lung cancer (TCRdb year 2020). About the study as a whole: Comparing tumors with uninvolved tumor-adjacent lungs, the study looked at the T cell repertoires of 236 patients with early-stage NSCLC. The cohort consisted of a few hundred treatment-naive NSCLC patients whose localized lung tumors had been resected. The mean age of the NSCLC patients was about 64 years, with 120 to 150 men and 85 to 110 women. General findings and caveats noted by the study authors: Because multi-region sequencing of the tumors was not done, intratumor heterogeneity could not be ruled out. Longer overall survival was associated with higher T cell density in blood, whereas shorter survival was associated with higher clonality in adjacent lung. Because the study design was exploratory, TCR variables were selected using unadjusted p-values without false-discovery rate correction. The highest T cell clonality was observed in uninvolved tumor-adjacent lung, where clonality exceeded that of tumor, suggesting that antigenic responses were more focused in uninvolved tumor-adjacent lung. Of the top 100 tumor clones, a median of roughly 53 were detected in paired uninvolved adjacent lung; about 28 were also among that lung's top 100.

As for this clone: No antigen is known for it. Within one base of it there is no much larger clone, and no base qualities were kept.

The immunoSEQ Assay was used to sequence TCR beta CDR3 regions from DNA. From the authors' description of their analysis: To compute T cell density, TCR beta template counts were normalized to usable DNA, which was estimated by amplifying housekeeping genes. Using the preseqR package, richness was estimated by extrapolating to 120,000 templates for tissue samples and 400,000 templates for PBMC samples. Clonality was calculated as one minus Pielou's evenness. Tissue-enriched TCRs were identified through differential abundance testing performed on productive amino-acid clonotypes, with a minimum total count of 5 and an alpha of 0.1. Repertoire overlap between compartments was quantified with the Jaccard Index and Morisita Overlap Index. GLIPH grouped TCR beta CDR3s together with public tetramer-defined viral CDR3s, and a viral motif had to include at least three viral sequences and also show V-gene enrichment. TCRdb re-hosts the immuneACCESS table, in-frame sequences only. Its copies lack some clones; in the studies checked, an unresolved V gene accounts for under half of them, and the cause for the rest is not known. V and J calls plus clone size are reproduced from that table; the DNA served to infer D and trimming. In this sample the table shows 78,000 or so clones, roughly 81% of which occur a single time. 2.8% of the sample is held by the ten biggest clonotypes.

For CDR1 and CDR2, the germline V gene (reference sequence) lists MNHEY and SMNVEV. The CDR3 runs 15 amino acids, cysteine and phenylalanine included. The only DNA kept is the CDR3, 45 bases in frame from the first base. V is trimmed back by 5 bases and J by 6 bases, and the junction contains 9 bases that no gene match accounts for. At diagnosis, peripheral blood, uninvolved tumor-adjacent lung and tumor were collected and were preserved as a mix of fresh-frozen and FFPE material. For TCR repertoire profiling, blood samples were analyzed as peripheral blood mononuclear cells. This sequence was found in a man between 35 and 75 years old with stage I lung adenocarcinoma. The V and J genes are TRBV27 and TRBJ1-1; a stretch of 10 junction bases matches TRBD1. The starting material was peripheral blood, obtained before any cancer treatment. The DNA sequence reads TGTGCCAGCAGTACACGGGACAGGGGACTCCCTGAAGCTTTCTTT. This gives the protein CASSTRDRGLPEAFF.